This T cell receptor (beta chain) was identified during a study of PD-1 blockade in classical Hodgkin lymphoma. Sequenced by immunoSEQ multiplex PCR; TCRdb stores in-frame clones only, minus some. The sample lists approximately 9,000 clones; just over 85% were seen once. Study observations and caveats: Nothing has yet pinned down what causes the repertoire differences, possibly disease activity or prior therapy. At baseline, newly diagnosed patients reportedly showed less TCR diversity than healthy donors.

The sample's time point: newly diagnosed, previously untreated cHL patient sample. CD8+ T cell isolation from thawed PBMCs was performed by magnetic negative selection. Untreated, newly diagnosed classical Hodgkin lymphoma PBMCs were comparators. Trimming removed 5 bases at V and 6 bases at J, with 15 bases between. The CDR3 sequence is 14 residues long. Germline loops: CDR1 SEHNR, CDR2 FQNEAQ (reference sequence). About this clone: The antigen is undetermined.

This receptor was identified in a human donor with classical Hodgkin lymphoma. The chain employs TRBV7-9 and TRBJ2-3; D is possibly TRBD2 (6 bases). The sample comprised CD8+ T cells from blood. CDR3 sequence (DNA): TGTGCCAGCAGCCCCATCGCCGGGGGTGATACGCAGTATTTT. Amino acids: CASSPIAGGDTQYF.